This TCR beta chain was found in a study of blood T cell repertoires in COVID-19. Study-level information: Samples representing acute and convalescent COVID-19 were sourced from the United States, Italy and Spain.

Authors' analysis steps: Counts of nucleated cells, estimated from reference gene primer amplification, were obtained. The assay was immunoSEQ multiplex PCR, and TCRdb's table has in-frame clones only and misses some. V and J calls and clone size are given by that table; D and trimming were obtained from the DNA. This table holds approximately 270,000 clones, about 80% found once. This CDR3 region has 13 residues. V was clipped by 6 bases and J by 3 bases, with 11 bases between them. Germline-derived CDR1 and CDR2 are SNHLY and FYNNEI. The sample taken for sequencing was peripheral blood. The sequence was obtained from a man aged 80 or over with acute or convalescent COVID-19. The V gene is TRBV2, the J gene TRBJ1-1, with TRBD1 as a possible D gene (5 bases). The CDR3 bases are TGTGCCAGCAGGGACACTTCCGACACTGAAGCTTTCTTT. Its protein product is CASRDTSDTEAFF.